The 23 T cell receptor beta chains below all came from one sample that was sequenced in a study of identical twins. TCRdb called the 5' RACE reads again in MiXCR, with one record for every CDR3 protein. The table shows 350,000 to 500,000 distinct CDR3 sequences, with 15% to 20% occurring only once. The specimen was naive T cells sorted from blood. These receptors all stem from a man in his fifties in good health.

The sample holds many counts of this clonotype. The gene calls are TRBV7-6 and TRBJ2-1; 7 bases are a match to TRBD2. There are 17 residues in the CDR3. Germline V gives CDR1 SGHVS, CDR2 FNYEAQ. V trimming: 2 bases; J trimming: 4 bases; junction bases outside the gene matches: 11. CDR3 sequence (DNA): TGTGCCAGCAGCTTACGGTCCCCAGCGGGGCCATACAATGAGCAGTTCTTC. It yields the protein CASSLRSPAGPYNEQFF.

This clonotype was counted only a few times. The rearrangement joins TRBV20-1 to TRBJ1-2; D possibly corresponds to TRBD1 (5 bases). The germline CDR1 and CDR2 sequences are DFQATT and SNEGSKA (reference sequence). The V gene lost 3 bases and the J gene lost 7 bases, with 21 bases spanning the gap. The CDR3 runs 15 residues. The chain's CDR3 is CSARSQGDGETGYTF. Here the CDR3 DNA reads TGCAGTGCTAGGTCCCAGGGCGACGGGGAGACTGGCTACACCTTC.

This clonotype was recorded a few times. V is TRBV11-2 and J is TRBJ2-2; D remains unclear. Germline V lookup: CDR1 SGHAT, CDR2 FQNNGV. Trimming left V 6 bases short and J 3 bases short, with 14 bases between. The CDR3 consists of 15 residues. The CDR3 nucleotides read TGTGCCAGCAGACGACCGCGTAGGGACACCGGGGAGCTGTTTTTT. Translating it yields CASRRPRRDTGELFF.

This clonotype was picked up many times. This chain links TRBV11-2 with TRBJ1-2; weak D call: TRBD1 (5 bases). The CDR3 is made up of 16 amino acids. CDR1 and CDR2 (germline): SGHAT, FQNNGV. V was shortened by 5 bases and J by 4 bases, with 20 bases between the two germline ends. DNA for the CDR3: TGTGCCAGCAGCCGCACCTCGGACGGGGACCTCTATGGCTACACCTTC. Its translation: CASSRTSDGDLYGYTF.

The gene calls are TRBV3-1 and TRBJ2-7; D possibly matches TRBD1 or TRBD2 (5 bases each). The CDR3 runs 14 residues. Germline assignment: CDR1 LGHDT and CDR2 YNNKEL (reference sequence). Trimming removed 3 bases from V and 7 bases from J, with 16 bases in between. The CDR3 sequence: CASSHASRGEEQYF. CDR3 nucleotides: TGTGCCAGCAGCCACGCGTCTCGGGGCGAGGAGCAGTACTTC.

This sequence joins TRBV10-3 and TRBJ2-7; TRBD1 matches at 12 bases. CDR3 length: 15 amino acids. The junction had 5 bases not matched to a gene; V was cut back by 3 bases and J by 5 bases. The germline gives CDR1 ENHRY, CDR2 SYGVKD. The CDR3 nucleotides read TGTGCCATCAGTGACCCCGGGACAGGGGGCGACGAGCAGTACTTC. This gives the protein CAISDPGTGGDEQYF.

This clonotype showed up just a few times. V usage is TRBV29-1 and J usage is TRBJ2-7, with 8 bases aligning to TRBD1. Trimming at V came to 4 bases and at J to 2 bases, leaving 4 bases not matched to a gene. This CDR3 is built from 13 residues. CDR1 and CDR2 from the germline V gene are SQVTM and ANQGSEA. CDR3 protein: CSVVYRGTYEQYF. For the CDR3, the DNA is TGCAGCGTTGTCTACAGGGGGACCTACGAGCAGTACTTC.

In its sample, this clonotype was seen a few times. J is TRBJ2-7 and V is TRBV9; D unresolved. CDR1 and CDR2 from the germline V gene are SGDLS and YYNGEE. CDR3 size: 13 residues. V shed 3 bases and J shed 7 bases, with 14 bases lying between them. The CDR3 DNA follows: TGTGCCAGCAGCGCCCGGGTAGGTGGAGAGCAGTACTTC. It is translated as CASSARVGGEQYF.

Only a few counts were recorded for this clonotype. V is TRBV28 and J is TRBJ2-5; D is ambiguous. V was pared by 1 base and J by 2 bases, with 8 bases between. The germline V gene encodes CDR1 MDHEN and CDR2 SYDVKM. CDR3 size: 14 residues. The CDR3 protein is CASSLSRYQETQYF. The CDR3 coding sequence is TGTGCCAGCAGTTTATCCAGGTATCAAGAGACCCAGTACTTC.

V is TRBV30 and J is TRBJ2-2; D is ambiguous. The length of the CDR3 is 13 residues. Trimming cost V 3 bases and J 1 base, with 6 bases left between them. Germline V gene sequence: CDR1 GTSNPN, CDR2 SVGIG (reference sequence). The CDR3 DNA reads TGTGCCTGGAGGTCCCTGAACACCGGGGAGCTGTTTTTT. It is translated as CAWRSLNTGELFF.

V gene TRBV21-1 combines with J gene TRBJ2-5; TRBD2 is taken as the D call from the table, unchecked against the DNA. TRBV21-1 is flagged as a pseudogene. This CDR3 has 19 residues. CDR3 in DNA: TGTGCCAGCAGCAAAGTCGGAACGGGAGGGCCATTCTCCCAAGAGACCCAGTACTTC. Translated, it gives CASSKVGTGGPFSQETQYF.

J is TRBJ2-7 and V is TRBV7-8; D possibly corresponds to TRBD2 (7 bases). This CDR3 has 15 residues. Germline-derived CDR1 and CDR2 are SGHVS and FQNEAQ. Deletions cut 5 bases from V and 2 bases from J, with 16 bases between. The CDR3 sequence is CASSGIGGVAYEQYF. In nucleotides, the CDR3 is TGTGCCAGCAGCGGAATAGGGGGGGTCGCCTACGAGCAGTACTTC.

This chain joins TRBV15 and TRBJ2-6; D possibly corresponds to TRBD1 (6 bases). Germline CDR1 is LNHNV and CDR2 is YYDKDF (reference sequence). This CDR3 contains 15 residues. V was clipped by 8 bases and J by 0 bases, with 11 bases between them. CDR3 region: CATGGRTSGANVLTF. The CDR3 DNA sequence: TGTGCCACCGGGGGCAGGACCTCTGGGGCCAACGTCCTGACTTTC.

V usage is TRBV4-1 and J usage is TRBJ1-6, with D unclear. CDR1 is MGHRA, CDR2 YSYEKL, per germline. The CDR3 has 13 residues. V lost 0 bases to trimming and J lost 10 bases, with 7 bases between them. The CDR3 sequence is CASSQESSSPLHF. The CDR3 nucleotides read TGCGCCAGCAGCCAAGAATCCTCCTCACCCCTCCACTTT.

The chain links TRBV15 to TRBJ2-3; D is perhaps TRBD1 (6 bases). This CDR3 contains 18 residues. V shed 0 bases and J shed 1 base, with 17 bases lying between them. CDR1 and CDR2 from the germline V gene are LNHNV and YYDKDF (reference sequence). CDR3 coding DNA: TGTGCCACCAGCAGAGATAGTCCGCCGGACAGCCGCACAGATACGCAGTATTTT. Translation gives CATSRDSPPDSRTDTQYF.

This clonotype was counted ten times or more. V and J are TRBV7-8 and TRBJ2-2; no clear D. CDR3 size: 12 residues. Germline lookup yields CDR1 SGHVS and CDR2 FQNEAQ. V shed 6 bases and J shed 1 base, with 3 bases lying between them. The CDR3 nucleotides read TGTGCCAGCAGAGAGAACACCGGGGAGCTGTTTTTT. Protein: CASRENTGELFF.

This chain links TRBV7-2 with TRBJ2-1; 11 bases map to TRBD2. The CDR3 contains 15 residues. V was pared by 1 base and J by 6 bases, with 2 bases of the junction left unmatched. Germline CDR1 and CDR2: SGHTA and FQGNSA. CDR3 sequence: CASSLVSGRGNEQFF. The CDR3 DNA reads TGTGCCAGCAGCTTAGTTAGCGGGAGGGGCAATGAGCAGTTCTTC.

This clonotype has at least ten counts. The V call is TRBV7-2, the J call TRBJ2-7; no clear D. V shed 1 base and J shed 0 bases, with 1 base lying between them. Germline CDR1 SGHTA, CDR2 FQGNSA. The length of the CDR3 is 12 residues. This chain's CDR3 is CASSLVSYEQYF. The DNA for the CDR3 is TGTGCCAGCAGCTTAGTCTCCTACGAGCAGTACTTC.

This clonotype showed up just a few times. This CDR3 reads CASSPTTGELFF. CDR3 in DNA: TGTGCCAGCTCACCAACTACCGGGGAGCTGTTTTTT. This rearrangement joins TRBV18 to TRBJ2-2; D uncertain. V shed 2 bases and J shed 5 bases, with 3 bases lying between them. The CDR3 contains 12 residues. Germline V CDR1 and CDR2: KGHSH, LQKENI.

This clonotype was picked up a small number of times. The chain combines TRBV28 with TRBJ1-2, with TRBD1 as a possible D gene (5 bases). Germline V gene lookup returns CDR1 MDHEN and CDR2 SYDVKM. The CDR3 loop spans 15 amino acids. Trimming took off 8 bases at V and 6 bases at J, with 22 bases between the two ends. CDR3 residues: CASFLPVGQGDGYTF. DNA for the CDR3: TGTGCCAGCTTTCTTCCCGTAGGTCAGGGTGATGGCTACACCTTC.

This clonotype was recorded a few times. The CDR3 nucleotides are TGTGCCAGCAGCTTCGCCGGTTCGGGAGGGGAGCTGTTTTTT. As protein: CASSFAGSGGELFF. The chain recombines TRBV7-2 with TRBJ2-2; the D gene is possibly TRBD2 (5 bases). Per germline, CDR1 SGHTA and CDR2 FQGNSA. CDR3 length: 14 residues. Trimming removed 3 bases from V and 8 bases from J, with 13 bases in between.

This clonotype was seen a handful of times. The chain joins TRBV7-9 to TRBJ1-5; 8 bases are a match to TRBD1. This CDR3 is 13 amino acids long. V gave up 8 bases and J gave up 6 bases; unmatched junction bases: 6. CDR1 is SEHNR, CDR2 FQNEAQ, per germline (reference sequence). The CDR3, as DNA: TGTGCCAGCTCCCAGGACAGGGCTCAGCCCCAGCATTTT. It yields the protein CASSQDRAQPQHF.

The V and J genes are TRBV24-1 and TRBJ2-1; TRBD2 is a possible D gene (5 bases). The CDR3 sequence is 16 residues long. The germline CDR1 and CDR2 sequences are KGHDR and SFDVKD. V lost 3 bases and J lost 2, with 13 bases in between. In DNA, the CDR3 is TGTGCCACCAGTGATCCGTTCTCGGGGACCTACAATGAGCAGTTCTTC. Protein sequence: CATSDPFSGTYNEQFF.